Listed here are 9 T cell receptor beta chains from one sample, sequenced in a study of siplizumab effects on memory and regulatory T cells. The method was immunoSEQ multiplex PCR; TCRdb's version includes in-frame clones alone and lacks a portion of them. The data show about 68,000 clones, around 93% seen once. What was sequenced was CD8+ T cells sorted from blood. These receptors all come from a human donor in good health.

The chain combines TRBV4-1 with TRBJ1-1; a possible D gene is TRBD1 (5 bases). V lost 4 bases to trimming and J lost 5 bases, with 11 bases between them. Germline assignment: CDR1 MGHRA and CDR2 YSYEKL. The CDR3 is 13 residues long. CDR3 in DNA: TGCGCCAGCAGCCCACAGGCTACTACTGAAGCTTTCTTT. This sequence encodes CASSPQATTEAFF.

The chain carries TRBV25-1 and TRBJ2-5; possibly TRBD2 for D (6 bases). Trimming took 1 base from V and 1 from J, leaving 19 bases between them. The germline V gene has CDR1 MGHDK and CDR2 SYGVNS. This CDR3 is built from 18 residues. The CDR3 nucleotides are TGTGCCAGCAGTGAATGGCGGGCGGGGAAGCCCCCCCAAGAGACCCAGTACTTC. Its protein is CASSEWRAGKPPQETQYF.

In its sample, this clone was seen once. CDR3 nucleotide sequence: TGCGCCAGCAGCTTCTCCGGGACAGGGGAGAGCTATGAGCAGTTCTTC. Translated: CASSFSGTGESYEQFF. The V and J genes are TRBV4-3 and TRBJ2-1; TRBD1 agrees at 10 bases. Germline V gene data show CDR1 as LGHNA and CDR2 as YSLEER. V lost 5 bases to trimming and J lost 8 bases; unmatched junction nucleotides: 12. The CDR3 consists of 16 residues.

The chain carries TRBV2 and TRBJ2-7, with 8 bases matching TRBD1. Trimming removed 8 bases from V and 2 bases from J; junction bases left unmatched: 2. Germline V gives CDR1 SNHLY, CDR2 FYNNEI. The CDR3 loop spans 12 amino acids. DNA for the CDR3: TGTGCCAGCGAACAGGGGGCCTACGAGCAGTACTTC. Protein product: CASEQGAYEQYF.

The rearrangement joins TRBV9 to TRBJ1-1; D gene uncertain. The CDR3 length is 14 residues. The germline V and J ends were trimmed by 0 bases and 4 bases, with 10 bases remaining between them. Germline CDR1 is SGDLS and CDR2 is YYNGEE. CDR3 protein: CASSVEQYGTEAFF. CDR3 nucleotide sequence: TGTGCCAGCAGCGTAGAACAGTATGGCACTGAAGCTTTCTTT.

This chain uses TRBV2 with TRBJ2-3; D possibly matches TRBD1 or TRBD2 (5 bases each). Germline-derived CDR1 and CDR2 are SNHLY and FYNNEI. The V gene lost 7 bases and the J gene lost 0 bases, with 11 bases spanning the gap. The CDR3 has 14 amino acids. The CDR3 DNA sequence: TGTGCCAGCATCGAGGGGATTAGCACAGATACGCAGTATTTT. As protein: CASIEGISTDTQYF.

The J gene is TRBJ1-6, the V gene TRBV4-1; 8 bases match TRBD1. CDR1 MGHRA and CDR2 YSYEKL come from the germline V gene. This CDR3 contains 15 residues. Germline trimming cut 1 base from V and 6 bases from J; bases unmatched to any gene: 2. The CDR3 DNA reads TGCGCCAGCAGCCAAGGGGGACAGGTTAATTCACCCCTCCACTTT. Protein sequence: CASSQGGQVNSPLHF.

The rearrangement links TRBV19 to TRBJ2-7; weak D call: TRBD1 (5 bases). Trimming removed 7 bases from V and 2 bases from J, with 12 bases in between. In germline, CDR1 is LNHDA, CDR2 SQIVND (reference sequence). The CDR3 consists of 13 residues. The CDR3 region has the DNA TGTGCCAGTAAGGTGGCAGGGACCTACGAGCAGTACTTC. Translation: CASKVAGTYEQYF.

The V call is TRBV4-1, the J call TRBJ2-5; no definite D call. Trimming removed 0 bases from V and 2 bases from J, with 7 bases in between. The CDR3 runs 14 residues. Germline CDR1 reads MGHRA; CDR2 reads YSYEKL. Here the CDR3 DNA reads TGCGCCAGCAGCCAAGATGCGAGTCAAGAGACCCAGTACTTC. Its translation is CASSQDASQETQYF.